One and the same sample provided the 18 T cell receptor beta chains below, sequenced in a study of T-cell memory formation after mild COVID-19 (TCRdb year 2021). The library was prepared using 5' RACE. The run used an Illumina NovaSeq 6000. The public reads were reprocessed in TCRdb via fastp at Q25 and MiXCR, keeping in-frame beta chains. Under each unique CDR3 protein, matching rows form one entry showing the most common genes and DNA. For this sample there are under 110,000 distinct CDR3 sequences; approximately 15% appear just once. More than 25% of the sample is taken by the ten largest. The sample consisted of PBMCs or a T cell subset sorted from them (not recorded which). These receptors were collected from an adult woman who had mild COVID-19 (a few samples of this study predate the infection). The sample titles of this study are shuffled in the database, so cell type and time point are left out; the donor was told from shared clones.

This chain joins TRBV5-1 and TRBJ2-7, with 12 bases aligning to TRBD2. Per the germline V gene, CDR1 is SGHRS and CDR2 is YFSETQ. The CDR3 is 16 amino acids. Trimming cost V 8 bases and J 4 bases; bases outside gene matches: 13. The CDR3 protein is CASRTSGMGGVYEQYF. CDR3 nucleotides: TGCGCCAGTAGGACTAGCGGGATGGGAGGTGTATACGAGCAGTACTTC.

This clonotype was counted a few times. The chain couples TRBV19 to TRBJ1-1; 7 bases are a match to TRBD1. Germline V CDR1 and CDR2: LNHDA, SQIVND (reference sequence). J was trimmed by 5 bases and V by 7 bases; bases with no gene match: 13. The CDR3 extends over 15 amino acids. CDR3 sequence (DNA): TGTGCCAGTACCCCCCTCGACAGGGATGGAACTGAAGCTTTCTTT. Translated: CASTPLDRDGTEAFF.

This clonotype was observed a few times. The chain links TRBV29-1 to TRBJ2-7, with D possibly TRBD2 on 6 matching bases. This CDR3 is built from 13 residues. Looked up from germline, CDR1 is SQVTM and CDR2 is ANQGSEA. Trimming removed 1 base from V and 3 bases from J, with 10 bases in between. CDR3 region: CSVEGRVSYEQYF. CDR3 nucleotide sequence: TGCAGCGTTGAAGGGAGGGTAAGCTACGAGCAGTACTTC.

This rearrangement joins TRBV7-9 to TRBJ2-4; possibly TRBD1 for D (6 bases). Trimming shortened V by 1 base and J by 4 bases, and 14 bases separated the two germline ends. The CDR3 sequence is 16 residues long. Germline values: CDR1 SEHNR, CDR2 FQNEAQ (reference sequence). The CDR3 reads CASSLVLAGAKNIQYF. The CDR3 DNA sequence: TGTGCCAGCAGCTTAGTTCTCGCAGGGGCGAAAAACATTCAGTACTTC. Full variable domain (missing parts from reference TRBV7-9 and TRBJ2-4): DTGVSQNPRHKITKRGQNVTFRCDPISEHNRLYWYRQTLGQGPEFLTYFQNEAQLEKSRLLSDRFSAERPKGSFSTLEIQRTEQGDSAMYLCASSLVLAGAKNIQYFGAGTRLSVL.

CDR3 in DNA: TGTGCCAGCAGTTTATCGAGGGGTCCGAACATTCAGTACTTC. It yields the protein CASSLSRGPNIQYF. The chain is built from TRBV27 and TRBJ2-4, with D possibly being TRBD1 or TRBD2 (5 bases each). V gave up 0 bases and J gave up 7 bases, with 10 bases separating them. Germline values: CDR1 MNHEY, CDR2 SMNVEV (reference sequence). This CDR3 contains 14 residues.

Only a few counts were recorded for this clonotype. The chain recombines TRBV5-1 with TRBJ2-7, with a tentative D call TRBD2 (5 bases). The length of the CDR3 is 18 residues. The germline V gene has CDR1 SGHRS and CDR2 YFSETQ. With 4 bases removed from V and 3 bases from J, the gap between germline ends came to 26 bases. The CDR3 spells CASSPEITRETSHYEQYF. CDR3 DNA sequence: TGCGCCAGCAGCCCGGAAATTACCCGGGAAACGTCTCACTACGAGCAGTACTTC.

This chain connects TRBV4-1 to TRBJ1-1, with a tentative D call TRBD1 (5 bases). Trimming cost V 3 bases and J 1 base, with 12 bases left between them. The CDR3 extends over 15 amino acids. CDR1 is MGHRA and CDR2 is YSYEKL in the germline V gene. CDR3 in amino acids: CASSHLLGRNTEAFF. In nucleotides, the CDR3 is TGCGCCAGCAGCCACCTGTTGGGGCGGAACACTGAAGCTTTCTTT.

The table lists this clonotype with a few counts. The CDR3, as DNA: TGTGCCAGCAGCCTCGCGCTGGGGATACCAAGCGGGGAGCTGTTTTTT. As protein: CASSLALGIPSGELFF. V is TRBV7-9 and J is TRBJ2-2, with D unresolved. In germline, CDR1 is SEHNR, CDR2 FQNEAQ (reference sequence). Trimming took off 5 bases at V and 7 bases at J, with 20 bases between the two ends. The CDR3 runs 16 residues.

In this sample, this clonotype turned up many times. The rearrangement links TRBV20-1 to TRBJ1-1; a possible D gene is TRBD1 (6 bases). This CDR3 has 12 amino acids. CDR1 and CDR2 (germline): DFQATT, SNEGSKA (reference sequence). The V end was cut by 0 bases, the J end by 13 bases, with 15 bases between. This chain's CDR3 is CSARDYTGLGFF. The CDR3 DNA follows: TGCAGTGCTAGAGACTATACAGGGTTGGGTTTCTTT.

The rearrangement joins TRBV7-8 to TRBJ2-1; no clear D gene. Per germline, CDR1 SGHVS and CDR2 FQNEAQ. The CDR3 length is 13 residues. The V and J ends lost 5 bases and 6 bases respectively, with 11 bases between them. CDR3 nucleotide sequence: TGTGCCAGCAGCCCACTGCCCCCCAATGAGCAGTTCTTC. Translated, it gives CASSPLPPNEQFF.

The rearrangement joins TRBV5-1 to TRBJ1-6; a weak D match, TRBD1 (6 bases). The CDR3 sequence is 17 residues long. The V end was cut by 4 bases, the J end by 3 bases, with 17 bases between. Germline loops: CDR1 SGHRS, CDR2 YFSETQ. The CDR3, as DNA: TGCGCCAGCAGCCCCATACAGGGTGCCGTCTATAATTCACCCCTCCACTTT. Protein product: CASSPIQGAVYNSPLHF.

V and J are TRBV7-8 and TRBJ2-1; 9 nucleotides line up with TRBD1. This CDR3 spans 15 amino acids. J gave up 11 bases and V 5 bases, and 13 bases lay outside the gene matches. Germline V gives CDR1 SGHVS, CDR2 FQNEAQ. This CDR3 is CASSGSGTGKGKQFF. The DNA of the CDR3 is TGTGCCAGCAGCGGTTCCGGGACAGGGAAGGGTAAGCAGTTCTTC.

The CDR3 nucleotides are TGTGCCAGCAGTCAACGAATAACTAGTGCGGATACGCAGTATTTT. It is translated as CASSQRITSADTQYF. The rearrangement links TRBV27 to TRBJ2-3; possible D gene TRBD2, 5 bases. This CDR3 region has 15 residues. V was clipped by 5 bases and J by 6 bases, with 18 bases between them. Germline assignment: CDR1 MNHEY and CDR2 SMNVEV (reference sequence).

This chain uses TRBV29-1 with TRBJ2-7, with D possibly being TRBD1 (5 bases). This CDR3 spans 15 amino acids. Per the germline V gene, CDR1 is SQVTM and CDR2 is ANQGSEA. V was clipped by 1 base and J by 1 base, with 14 bases between them. The CDR3 DNA follows: TGCAGCGTTGAAGTCTCAGGTCGACAGTCCTACGAGCAGTACTTC. Residues: CSVEVSGRQSYEQYF.

The chain has TRBV12-3 or TRBV12-4 and TRBJ1-1; D not resolved. Trimming stripped 3 bases from V and 0 bases from J, with 26 bases between. This CDR3 comprises 20 residues. The CDR3 DNA reads TGTGCCAGCAGTTTCGCCACGGCGCCCCACCCAAGGTCAATGAACACTGAAGCTTTCTTT. Translated, it gives CASSFATAPHPRSMNTEAFF.

This chain links TRBV5-1 with TRBJ2-7; D is unresolved. Germline-derived CDR1 and CDR2 are SGHRS and YFSETQ. The CDR3 runs to 13 residues. The V end lost 4 bases, the J end lost 2 bases, and 10 bases lay between the germline ends. The CDR3 DNA reads as TGCGCCAGCAGCCTGGACCATGCCTACGAGCAGTACTTC. It yields the protein CASSLDHAYEQYF.

This clonotype was seen more than once but under ten times. The rearrangement uses TRBV27 and TRBJ2-7, with D unresolved. Trimming removed 6 bases from V and 3 bases from J, with 15 bases in between. CDR3 length equals 14 residues. From germline, CDR1 is MNHEY and CDR2 SMNVEV (reference sequence). The CDR3 DNA sequence: TGTGCCAGCAGCCCCCCCGGCGGTCTCTACGAGCAGTACTTC. Encoded protein: CASSPPGGLYEQYF.

The chain couples TRBV5-1 to TRBJ2-5; 8 bases are a match to TRBD1. The CDR3 is 15 residues long. Germline CDR1 reads SGHRS; CDR2 reads YFSETQ. After removal of 2 bases from V and 4 bases from J, the junction contained 7 bases not matched to a gene. The DNA for the CDR3 is TGCGCCAGCAGCTTCAAGGACAGGGAAGGAGAGACCCAGTACTTC. It specifies CASSFKDREGETQYF. The full variable domain, with the rest looked up from reference TRBV5-1 and TRBJ2-5, is KAGVTQTPRYLIKTRGQQVTLSCSPISGHRSVSWYQQTPGQGLQFLFEYFSETQRNKGNFPGRFSGRQFSNSRSEMNVSTLELGDSALYLCASSFKDREGETQYFGPGTRLLVL.